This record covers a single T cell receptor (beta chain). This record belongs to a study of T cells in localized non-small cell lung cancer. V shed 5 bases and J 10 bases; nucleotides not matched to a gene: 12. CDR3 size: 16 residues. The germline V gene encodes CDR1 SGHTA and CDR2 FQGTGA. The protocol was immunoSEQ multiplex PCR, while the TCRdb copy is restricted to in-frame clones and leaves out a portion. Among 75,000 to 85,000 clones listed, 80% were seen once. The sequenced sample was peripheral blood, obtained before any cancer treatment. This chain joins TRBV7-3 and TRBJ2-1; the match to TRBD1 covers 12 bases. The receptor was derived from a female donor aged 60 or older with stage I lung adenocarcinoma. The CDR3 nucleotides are TGTGCCAGCAGCCAGCTCCCGGGACAGGGGGCACGGGAGCAGTTCTTC. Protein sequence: CASSQLPGQGAREQFF.